The present T cell receptor (beta chain) was sequenced within a study of blood T cell repertoires in COVID-19. Looking at the study overall: Specimens from acute and convalescent COVID-19 originated in the United States, Italy and Spain. T cells, B-cell-depleted T cells, or PBMCs provided the cDNA or gDNA that served as material.

As processed by the authors: Amplifying reference gene primers gave estimates of nucleated cell counts. Clones were read by immunoSEQ multiplex PCR, and TCRdb kept only the in-frame ones, dropping some. Clone size and V and J calls were adopted from that table, with D and trimming inferred from the DNA. The sample contains 95,000 to 150,000 clones, approximately 80% of which appear only once. Sequencing was done on a sample of peripheral blood. The sequence was obtained from a woman between 45 and 60 years old with acute or convalescent COVID-19.

The CDR3 sequence: CASTRLTSGSLYEQYF. Written as DNA, the CDR3 is TGTGCCAGCACCCGACTGACTAGCGGGAGCCTCTACGAGCAGTACTTC. V is TRBV28 and J is TRBJ2-7; the match to TRBD2 covers 12 bases. Per the germline V gene, CDR1 is MDHEN and CDR2 is SYDVKM. The CDR3 is 16 residues long. J gave up 3 bases and V 7 bases, and 10 bases lay outside the gene matches.